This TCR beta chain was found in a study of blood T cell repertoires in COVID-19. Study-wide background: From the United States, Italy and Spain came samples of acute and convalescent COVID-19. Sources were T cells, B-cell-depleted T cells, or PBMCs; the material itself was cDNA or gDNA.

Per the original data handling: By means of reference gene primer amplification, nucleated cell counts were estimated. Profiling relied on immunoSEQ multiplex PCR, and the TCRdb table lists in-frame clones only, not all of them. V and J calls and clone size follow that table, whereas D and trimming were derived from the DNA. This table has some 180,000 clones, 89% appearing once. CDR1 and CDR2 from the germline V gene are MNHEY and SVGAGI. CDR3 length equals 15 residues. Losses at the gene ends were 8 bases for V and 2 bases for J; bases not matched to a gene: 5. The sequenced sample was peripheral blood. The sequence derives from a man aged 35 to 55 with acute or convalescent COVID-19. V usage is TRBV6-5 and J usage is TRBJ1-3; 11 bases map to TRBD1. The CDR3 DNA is TGTGCCAGCGGAGGACAGGGGGCCCCTGGAAACACCATATATTTT. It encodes CASGGQGAPGNTIYF.